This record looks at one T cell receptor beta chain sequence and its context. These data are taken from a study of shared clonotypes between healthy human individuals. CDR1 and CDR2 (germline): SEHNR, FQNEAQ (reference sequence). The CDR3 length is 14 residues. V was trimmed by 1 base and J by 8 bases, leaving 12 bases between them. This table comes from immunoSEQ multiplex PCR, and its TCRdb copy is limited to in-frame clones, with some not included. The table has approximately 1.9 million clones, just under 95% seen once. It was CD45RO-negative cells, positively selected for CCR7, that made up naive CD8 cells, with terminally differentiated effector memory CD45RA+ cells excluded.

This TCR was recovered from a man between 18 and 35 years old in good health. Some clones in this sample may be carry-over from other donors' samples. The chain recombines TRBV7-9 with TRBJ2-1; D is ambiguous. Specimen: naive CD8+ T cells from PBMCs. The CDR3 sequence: CASSLVLRAHEQFF. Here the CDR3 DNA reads TGTGCCAGCAGCTTAGTGCTTAGGGCGCATGAGCAGTTCTTC.